Shown below are 9 T cell receptor beta chains from a single sample sequenced in a study of T-cell reconstitution after alpha-beta-depleted transplantation in children. The library targeted TCRbeta and was prepared with unique molecular identifiers. TCRdb redid the calling of the PCR reads with MiXCR, one entry per CDR3 protein. The sample contains 95,000 to 150,000 distinct CDR3 sequences, under 25% of which appear only once. This sample comprised PBMCs, mostly from graft donor cells, obtained 180 days after TCRalphabeta/CD19-depleted stem cell transplant. These receptor sequences come from a male patient aged 2-15 years who had a stem cell transplant for chronic granulomatous disease, so the T cells may come from the graft donor.

CDR3 loop: CASSPNVETQYF. CDR3 bases: TGTGCCAGCAGCCCAAACGTGGAGACCCAGTACTTC. The gene calls are TRBV7-9 and TRBJ2-5; no reliable D call. This CDR3 is 12 amino acids long. Per the germline V gene, CDR1 is SEHNR and CDR2 is FQNEAQ (reference sequence). V dropped 5 bases and J dropped 5 bases, with 9 bases sitting between them.

The table lists this clonotype with many counts. The V and J genes are TRBV7-9 and TRBJ2-7; tentative D call: TRBD1 (5 bases). V lost 5 bases to trimming and J lost 5 bases, with 16 bases between them. The CDR3 is made up of 14 amino acids. Germline V gene sequence: CDR1 SEHNR, CDR2 FQNEAQ (reference sequence). CDR3 nucleotide sequence: TGTGCCAGCAGCCCCCTTTCAACCAGGGACGAGCAGTACTTC. Translation gives CASSPLSTRDEQYF.

The table lists this clonotype with a few counts. The chain couples TRBV25-1 to TRBJ1-2; TRBD1 agrees at 8 bases. V was pared by 2 bases and J by 6 bases, with 5 bases of the junction left unmatched. CDR3 length: 14 amino acids. The V gene's germline CDR1 is MGHDK and CDR2 SYGVNS. The CDR3 sequence: CASSEPDRVDGYTF. The CDR3 nucleotides read TGTGCCAGCAGTGAACCGGACAGGGTTGATGGCTACACCTTC.

This clonotype was seen a handful of times. The chain is built from TRBV5-6 and TRBJ1-4; D perhaps matches TRBD1 (6 bases). Trimming shortened V by 5 bases and J by 5 bases, and 13 bases separated the two germline ends. Per germline, CDR1 SGHDT and CDR2 YYEEEE. The CDR3 runs to 14 residues. CDR3 region: CASRSTGSNEKLFF. In DNA, the CDR3 is TGTGCCAGCAGATCTACAGGGTCCAATGAAAAACTGTTTTTT. The variable domain in full, with the rest retrieved from reference TRBV5-6 and TRBJ1-4, is DAGVTQSPTHLIKTRGQQVTLRCSPKSGHDTVSWYQQALGQGPQFIFQYYEEEERQRGNFPDRFSGHQFPNYSSELNVNALLLGDSALYLCASRSTGSNEKLFFGSGTQLSVL.

The gene calls are TRBV12-3 or TRBV12-4 and TRBJ1-6, with 7 bases lining up with TRBD1. The CDR3 covers 13 residues. V gave up 3 bases and J gave up 9 bases; unmatched junction bases: 2. The CDR3 protein is CASSLTGPSPLHF. CDR3 in DNA: TGTGCCAGCAGTTTGACAGGGCCTTCACCCCTCCACTTT.

This clonotype was seen a few times. The rearrangement links TRBV12-3 or TRBV12-4 to TRBJ2-7; a weak D match, TRBD1 (6 bases). V lost 8 bases and J lost 6, with 20 bases in between. This CDR3 spans 14 amino acids. In DNA, the CDR3 is TGTGCCAGCGGCGAACTTGAACTAGGGGGCGAGCAGTACTTC. Its translation: CASGELELGGEQYF.

The CDR3 DNA sequence: TGTGCCAGCAGCCCTGGGCTAGCGGGGGGCCGTTATCTTATCTACGAGCAGTACTTC. Translation gives CASSPGLAGGRYLIYEQYF. V gene TRBV8-2 combines with J gene TRBJ2-7; the table's TRBD2 call for D was not verified on the DNA. TRBV8-2 is reported as a pseudogene. The CDR3 covers 19 residues.

The chain carries TRBV5-1 and TRBJ2-7; TRBD2 aligns across 8 bases. CDR3 length equals 14 residues. Germline CDR1 SGHRS, CDR2 YFSETQ. The junction had 7 bases not matched to a gene; V was cut back by 2 bases and J by 6 bases. This CDR3 is CASSLTGGLGEQYF. The DNA of the CDR3 is TGCGCCAGCAGCTTAACGGGAGGGCTAGGCGAGCAGTACTTC.

The chain couples TRBV12-3 or TRBV12-4 to TRBJ2-3, with D tentatively TRBD2 (5 bases). This CDR3 region has 14 residues. Trimming removed 1 base at V and 4 bases at J, with 9 bases between. CDR3 DNA: TGTGCCAGCAGTTTAGAGAGGGTCCCAGATACGCAGTATTTT. Translation: CASSLERVPDTQYF.